Below are 32 T cell receptor beta chains sequenced from a single sample in a study of blood T cells in healthy people across ages. Then a second PCR, running roughly 7 to 11 cycles, was carried out with a sample-barcoded 5' primer and a J-beta primer mix. Via MiXCR, TCRdb re-called the 5' RACE reads, giving one row per CDR3 protein. The table shows about 280,000 distinct CDR3 sequences, with roughly 26% occurring only once. The sample comprised blood. The origin of the receptors is a woman aged 70-85 years in good health.

This clonotype occurred many times. The chain joins TRBV11-2 to TRBJ2-5; tentatively, D is TRBD1 or TRBD2 (7 bases each). Trimming took off 2 bases at V and 3 bases at J, with 13 bases between the two ends. The CDR3 is 15 amino acids. Germline V gene sequence: CDR1 SGHAT, CDR2 FQNNGV. The CDR3 reads CASSLRGGTEETQYF. In nucleotides, the CDR3 is TGTGCCAGCAGCTTAAGGGGGGGGACAGAAGAGACCCAGTACTTC.

This chain links TRBV12-3 or TRBV12-4 with TRBJ2-1; D unresolved. The V and J ends lost 2 bases and 0 bases respectively, with 11 bases between them. The CDR3 is made up of 16 amino acids. CDR3 in DNA: TGTGCCAGCAGTTTAAGAGGCGGTGCCTCCTACAATGAGCAGTTCTTC. Residues: CASSLRGGASYNEQFF.

The CDR3 here is CASSPTGTPYEQYF. The CDR3 DNA reads as TGCGCCAGCAGCCCAACGGGGACTCCCTACGAGCAGTACTTC. V and J are TRBV4-1 and TRBJ2-7, with D possibly being TRBD2 (6 bases). The length of the CDR3 is 14 residues. The germline V and J ends were trimmed by 4 bases and 2 bases, with 12 bases remaining between them. The germline V gene encodes CDR1 MGHRA and CDR2 YSYEKL.

This rearrangement joins TRBV20-1 to TRBJ2-7, with TRBD2 identical over 9 bases. The CDR3 has 17 amino acids. Germline V gene sequence: CDR1 DFQATT, CDR2 SNEGSKA (reference sequence). J gave up 0 bases and V 5 bases, and 14 bases lay outside the gene matches. CDR3 nucleotides: TGCAGTGCTCACGGGGCGGGACTAGCTGCTAGCTCCTACGAGCAGTACTTC. It yields the protein CSAHGAGLAASSYEQYF.

V gene TRBV14 combines with J gene TRBJ2-3, with D uncertain. This CDR3 is built from 15 residues. CDR1 is SGHDN and CDR2 is FVKESK in the germline V gene. The V end was cut by 2 bases, the J end by 6 bases, with 15 bases between. The CDR3, as DNA: TGTGCCAGCAGCCAACCGGGCCTTCAGGCTGATACGCAGTATTTT. Amino acid sequence: CASSQPGLQADTQYF. Full variable domain (outside the CDR3, taken from reference TRBV14 and TRBJ2-3): EAGVTQFPSHSVIEKGQTVTLRCDPISGHDNLYWYRRVMGKEIKFLLHFVKESKQDESGMPNNRFLAERTGGTYSTLKVQPAELEDSGVYFCASSQPGLQADTQYFGPGTRLTVL.

This clonotype was observed a few times. This sequence joins TRBV18 and TRBJ1-5; 8 bases line up with TRBD1. The CDR3 is made up of 17 amino acids. The germline V gene encodes CDR1 KGHSH and CDR2 LQKENI. Germline trimming cut 4 bases from V and 3 bases from J; bases unmatched to any gene: 11. The CDR3 sequence is CASSRGVGQVVNQPQHF. The CDR3 DNA is TGTGCCAGCTCACGCGGGGTGGGACAGGTCGTCAATCAGCCCCAGCATTTT. The full variable domain, in which reference TRBV18 and TRBJ1-5 provide the parts outside the CDR3, is NAGVMQNPRHLVRRRGQEARLRCSPMKGHSHVYWYRQLPEEGLKFMVYLQKENIIDESGMPKERFSAEFPKEGPSILRIQQVVRGDSAAYFCASSRGVGQVVNQPQHFGDGTRLSIL.

This clonotype was detected ten times or more. The V and J genes are TRBV11-2 and TRBJ2-1; the D gene could be TRBD1 or TRBD2 (5 bases each). CDR1 and CDR2 (germline): SGHAT, FQNNGV. The CDR3 is 15 amino acids. The ends were cut back, 2 bases at V and 3 bases at J, with 11 bases in the middle. CDR3 sequence: CASSLRDVLYNEQFF. CDR3 sequence (DNA): TGTGCCAGCAGCTTACGGGACGTCCTCTACAATGAGCAGTTCTTC. Filled out from reference TRBV11-2 and TRBJ2-1, the complete variable domain reads EAGVAQSPRYKIIEKRQSVAFWCNPISGHATLYWYQQILGQGPKLLIQFQNNGVVDDSQLPKDRFSAERLKGVDSTLKIQPAKLEDSAVYLCASSLRDVLYNEQFFGPGTRLTVL.

This clonotype turned up a few times. The chain employs TRBV12-3 or TRBV12-4 and TRBJ2-7; the D is unclear. This CDR3 comprises 15 residues. Trimming took 4 bases from V and 3 from J, leaving 16 bases between them. CDR3 region: CASSYRVTASYEQYF. CDR3 in DNA: TGTGCCAGCAGTTACCGGGTGACTGCAAGCTACGAGCAGTACTTC.

CDR3 sequence: CASSFSEGHTQYF. The CDR3 bases are TGTGCCAGCAGTTTCAGTGAGGGCCATACGCAGTATTTT. This chain links TRBV28 with TRBJ2-3; a possible D gene is TRBD2 (5 bases). CDR3 size: 13 residues. V dropped 3 bases and J dropped 7 bases, with 11 bases sitting between them. The germline V gene encodes CDR1 MDHEN and CDR2 SYDVKM.

Concerning this clonotype: Compared with germline, one end of the junction differs, possibly owing to a read error. The chain combines TRBV24-1 with TRBJ2-1; 7 bases match TRBD2. Germline V gene lookup returns CDR1 KGHDR and CDR2 SFDVKD. The CDR3 consists of 13 residues. The CDR3 region has the DNA TGTGCCACCAGTGATCCCAGGGAGGGGTCACTAGCCTTC. Protein product: CATSDPREGSLAF.

The chain is built from TRBV20-1 and TRBJ1-1; no firm D call. CDR3 length: 12 amino acids. Per the germline V gene, CDR1 is DFQATT and CDR2 is SNEGSKA (reference sequence). The germline V and J ends were trimmed by 6 bases and 6 bases, with 14 bases remaining between them. The CDR3 loop is CSASKGRPEAFF. The CDR3 nucleotides are TGCAGTGCCTCCAAGGGTCGACCTGAAGCTTTCTTT.

This clonotype was detected only a few times. This chain connects TRBV7-2 to TRBJ2-3; 11 bases are shared with TRBD1. The V and J ends lost 5 bases and 4 bases, in that order; junction bases with no gene match: 5. The germline V gene has CDR1 SGHTA and CDR2 FQGNSA. The CDR3 has 15 residues. The CDR3 is CASSERTGGADTQYF. CDR3 DNA: TGTGCCAGCAGCGAAAGGACAGGGGGCGCAGATACGCAGTATTTT.

The V gene is TRBV5-4, the J gene TRBJ2-1, with a tentative D call TRBD2 (6 bases). V dropped 0 bases and J dropped 5 bases, with 18 bases sitting between them. CDR3 length: 17 residues. Germline assignment: CDR1 SGHNT and CDR2 YYREEE (reference sequence). As DNA, the CDR3 is TGTGCCAGCAGCTTGGTTAACGGGGGAGGATATGACAATGAGCAGTTCTTC. Residues: CASSLVNGGGYDNEQFF.

V usage is TRBV28 and J usage is TRBJ2-1; possible D gene TRBD1, 6 bases. The J call may be in error: the DNA end matches TRBJ2-5 better. CDR3 length: 13 residues. Germline V gene lookup returns CDR1 MDHEN and CDR2 SYDVKM. The CDR3 loop is CASSEGTTETQYF. DNA for the CDR3: TGTGCCAGCAGTGAAGGGACAACTGAGACCCAGTACTTC.

V gene TRBV7-9 combines with J gene TRBJ2-5, with D tentatively TRBD2 (6 bases). This CDR3 has 16 residues. The V gene lost 5 bases and the J gene lost 1 base, with 17 bases spanning the gap. The V gene's germline CDR1 is SEHNR and CDR2 FQNEAQ (reference sequence). CDR3 loop: CASSLGTGGVQETQYF. Here the CDR3 DNA reads TGTGCCAGCAGCCTAGGGACTGGCGGAGTCCAAGAGACCCAGTACTTC.

The rearrangement links TRBV10-3 to TRBJ1-4; TRBD1 agrees at 7 bases. Looked up from germline, CDR1 is ENHRY and CDR2 is SYGVKD. The CDR3 contains 16 residues. V lost 3 bases to trimming and J lost 8 bases; unmatched junction nucleotides: 12. The CDR3 bases are TGTGCCATCAGTGACAACCTCGACAGGGCCGGGGAAAAACTGTTTTTT. Encoded protein: CAISDNLDRAGEKLFF.

Turning to this clonotype: Its ends do not fully match the called genes, so a read error is possible. The V gene is TRBV7-8, the J gene TRBJ2-7; D might be TRBD1 or TRBD2, each matching 6 bases. The germline V gene encodes CDR1 SGHVS and CDR2 FQNEAQ. The CDR3 runs 16 residues. The DNA for the CDR3 is TGTGCCAGCGGCTTAGGGACACCGGGACTCGGCTACGAGCAGTACTTC. Protein product: CASGLGTPGLGYEQYF.

DNA for the CDR3: TGTGCCACCAGTGATCTCTTTAGCGGGTACAATGAGCAGTTCTTC. It yields the protein CATSDLFSGYNEQFF. The J gene is TRBJ2-5, the V gene TRBV24-1; 7 positions match TRBD2. The assigned J gene may be wrong: the sequence end matches TRBJ2-1 better. Per germline, CDR1 KGHDR and CDR2 SFDVKD. The CDR3 has 15 amino acids.

This clonotype came up many times. The chain is built from TRBV6-2 or TRBV6-3 and TRBJ2-7; possibly TRBD2 for D (5 bases). This CDR3 has 16 amino acids. The germline gives CDR1 MNHEY, CDR2 SVGEGT. V was clipped by 4 bases and J by 5 bases, with 21 bases between them. This CDR3 is CASSSLPPGKTDEQYF. The CDR3 bases are TGTGCCAGCAGTTCCTTGCCGCCCGGGAAAACCGACGAGCAGTACTTC.

This clonotype was found a few times. The chain is built from TRBV29-1 and TRBJ2-2; D may match TRBD1 or TRBD2 (6 bases each). V lost 2 bases and J lost 4, with 14 bases in between. Germline values: CDR1 SQVTM, CDR2 ANQGSEA. The CDR3 runs to 15 residues. CDR3 region: CSVEMGGGGTGELFF. The DNA of the CDR3 is TGCAGCGTTGAAATGGGGGGCGGAGGCACCGGGGAGCTGTTTTTT.

A few counts support this clonotype. The chain carries TRBV20-1 and TRBJ2-7; 7 nucleotides line up with TRBD1. The CDR3 contains 14 residues. CDR1 and CDR2 (germline): DFQATT, SNEGSKA (reference sequence). The junction had 6 bases not matched to a gene; V was cut back by 0 bases and J by 4 bases. CDR3 coding DNA: TGCAGTGCTAGAGAGGGGACAGTTAAATACGAGCAGTACTTC. It specifies CSAREGTVKYEQYF.

V is TRBV7-9 and J is TRBJ2-3; no definite D call. Germline V CDR1 and CDR2: SEHNR, FQNEAQ (reference sequence). There are 17 residues in the CDR3. Trimming took 4 bases from V and 0 from J, leaving 17 bases between them. In DNA, the CDR3 is TGTGCCAGCAGCTCCATGGTCCGGGCGGTTAGCACAGATACGCAGTATTTT. As protein: CASSSMVRAVSTDTQYF. Full variable domain (rest looked up from reference TRBV7-9 and TRBJ2-3): DTGVSQNPRHKITKRGQNVTFRCDPISEHNRLYWYRQTLGQGPEFLTYFQNEAQLEKSRLLSDRFSAERPKGSFSTLEIQRTEQGDSAMYLCASSSMVRAVSTDTQYFGPGTRLTVL.

The DNA of the CDR3 is TGTGCCAGCTCTGGGTCGTACTCGGGACAGGGGCTACATGAGCAGTTCTTC. Amino acids: CASSGSYSGQGLHEQFF. The chain employs TRBV18 and TRBJ2-5; 10 nucleotides align to TRBD1. The closer fit of TRBJ2-1 to the DNA end suggests the J call may be wrong. In germline, CDR1 is KGHSH, CDR2 LQKENI. The CDR3 consists of 17 residues.

This clonotype was recorded a few times. This chain uses TRBV19 with TRBJ1-5; D ambiguous. In germline, CDR1 is LNHDA, CDR2 SQIVND (reference sequence). The V gene lost 5 bases and the J gene lost 9 bases, with 11 bases spanning the gap. The CDR3 has 12 residues. The CDR3 protein is CASSPGFSPQHF. CDR3 in DNA: TGTGCCAGTAGTCCCGGATTTTCGCCCCAGCATTTT.

This clonotype was counted between two and nine times. CDR3 coding DNA: TGTGCCAGCACCGTTAACACTCAGCCCCAGCATTTT. It codes for CASTVNTQPQHF. This chain uses TRBV5-8 with TRBJ1-5, with no clear D. Deletions cut 6 bases from V and 6 bases from J, with 10 bases between. The CDR3 has 12 amino acids. The germline CDR1 and CDR2 sequences are SGHTS and YDEGEE.

The table lists this clonotype with many counts. The chain joins TRBV12-3 or TRBV12-4 to TRBJ2-5; possibly TRBD2 for D (5 bases). This CDR3 is 13 amino acids long. V lost 2 bases and J 5 bases, leaving 9 bases between the germline ends. CDR3 region: CASSLRGSETQYF. DNA of the CDR3: TGTGCCAGCAGTTTACGGGGTTCGGAGACCCAGTACTTC.

There are a few counts of this clonotype. The rearrangement joins TRBV4-1 to TRBJ2-1; unclear D gene. V was cut by 1 base and J by 0 bases, with 7 bases left in between. The CDR3 totals 15 residues. Per the germline V gene, CDR1 is MGHRA and CDR2 is YSYEKL. CDR3 region: CASSQGGPSYNEQFF. CDR3 in DNA: TGCGCCAGCAGCCAAGGTGGACCCTCCTACAATGAGCAGTTCTTC.

The J gene is TRBJ2-5, the V gene TRBV5-1; 8 bases align to TRBD1. TRBJ2-7 explains the end of the DNA better; the J call may be wrong. CDR3 length equals 14 residues. CDR1 and CDR2 from the germline V gene are SGHRS and YFSETQ. CDR3 sequence (DNA): TGCGCCAGCAGCATGCAGGGGGCTTCCTACGAGCAGTACTTC. It translates to CASSMQGASYEQYF.

In regard to this clonotype: Relative to the germline gene, one junction end is altered; a read error may explain this. The chain links TRBV3-1 to TRBJ1-2; D unresolved. CDR3 length: 12 amino acids. Germline lookup yields CDR1 LGHDT and CDR2 YNNKEL (reference sequence). Here the CDR3 reads CVSSDTYYGYTF. CDR3 coding DNA: TGTGTCAGCAGCGACACCTACTATGGCTACACCTTC.

This clonotype was picked up a small number of times. A single base separates this from a much larger clone, so it may be a read error. The rearrangement uses TRBV29-1 and TRBJ2-5; 8 bases are a match to TRBD1. This CDR3 is 15 amino acids long. J was trimmed by 2 bases and V by 6 bases; bases with no gene match: 11. In germline, CDR1 is SQVTM, CDR2 ANQGSEA. The CDR3 DNA reads TGCAGCGTAACGCCACCGGGGACAGGTCAAGAGACCCAGTACTTC. Encoded protein: CSVTPPGTGQETQYF.

The sample holds a few counts of this clonotype. V gene TRBV7-8 combines with J gene TRBJ1-5; 10 bases agree with TRBD1. The CDR3 runs 15 residues. The germline V gene has CDR1 SGHVS and CDR2 FQNEAQ. Losses at the gene ends were 5 bases for V and 7 bases for J; bases not matched to a gene: 8. CDR3 amino acids: CASSPRTGGSQPQHF. CDR3 DNA sequence: TGTGCCAGCAGCCCCCGGACAGGGGGAAGCCAGCCCCAGCATTTT.

The chain has TRBV3-1 and TRBJ2-7; unclear D gene. Germline CDR1 LGHDT, CDR2 YNNKEL (reference sequence). This CDR3 is 12 amino acids long. Deletions cut 2 bases from V and 5 bases from J, with 7 bases between. The CDR3 DNA is TGTGCCAGCAGCCAAAATCTCCACGAGCAGTACTTC. Its translation: CASSQNLHEQYF.